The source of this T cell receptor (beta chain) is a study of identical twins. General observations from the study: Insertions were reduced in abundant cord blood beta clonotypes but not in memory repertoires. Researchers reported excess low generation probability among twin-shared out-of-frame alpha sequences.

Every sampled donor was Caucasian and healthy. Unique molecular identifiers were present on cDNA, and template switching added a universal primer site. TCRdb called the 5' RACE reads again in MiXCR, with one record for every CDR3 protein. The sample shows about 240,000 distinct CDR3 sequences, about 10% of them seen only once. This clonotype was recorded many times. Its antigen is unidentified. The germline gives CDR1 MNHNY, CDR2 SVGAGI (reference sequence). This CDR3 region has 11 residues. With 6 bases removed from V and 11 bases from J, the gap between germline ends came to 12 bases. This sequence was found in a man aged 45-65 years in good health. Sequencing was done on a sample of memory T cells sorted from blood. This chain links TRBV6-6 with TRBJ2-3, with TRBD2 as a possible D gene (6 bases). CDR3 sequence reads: CASRGGVGQYF. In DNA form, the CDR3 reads TGTGCCAGCAGGGGAGGAGTGGGGCAGTATTTT.